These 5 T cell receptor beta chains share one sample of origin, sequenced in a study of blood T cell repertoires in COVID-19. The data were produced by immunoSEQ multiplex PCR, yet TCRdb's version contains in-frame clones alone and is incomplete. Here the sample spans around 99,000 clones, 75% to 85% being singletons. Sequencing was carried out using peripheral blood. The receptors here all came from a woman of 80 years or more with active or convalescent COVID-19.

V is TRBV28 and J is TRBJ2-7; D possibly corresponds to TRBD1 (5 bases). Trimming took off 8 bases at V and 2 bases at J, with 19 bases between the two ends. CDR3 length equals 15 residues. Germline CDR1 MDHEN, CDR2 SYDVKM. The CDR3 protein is CASFDVGRGTYEQYF. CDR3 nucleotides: TGTGCCAGCTTCGATGTGGGGCGAGGAACCTACGAGCAGTACTTC.

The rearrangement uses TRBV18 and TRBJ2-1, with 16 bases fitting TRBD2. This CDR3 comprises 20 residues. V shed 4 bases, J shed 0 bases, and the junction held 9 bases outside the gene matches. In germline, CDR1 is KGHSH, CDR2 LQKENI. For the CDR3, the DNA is TGTGCCAGCTCACAGCCGGGACTAGCGGGAGGGCGTGGCTCCTACAATGAGCAGTTCTTC. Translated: CASSQPGLAGGRGSYNEQFF.

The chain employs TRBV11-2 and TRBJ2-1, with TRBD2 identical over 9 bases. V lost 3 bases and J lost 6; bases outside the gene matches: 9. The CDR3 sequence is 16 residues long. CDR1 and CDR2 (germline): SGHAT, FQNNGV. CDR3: CASSFSLAGPSNEQFF. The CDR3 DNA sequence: TGTGCCAGCAGCTTCAGCCTAGCGGGACCCTCCAATGAGCAGTTCTTC.

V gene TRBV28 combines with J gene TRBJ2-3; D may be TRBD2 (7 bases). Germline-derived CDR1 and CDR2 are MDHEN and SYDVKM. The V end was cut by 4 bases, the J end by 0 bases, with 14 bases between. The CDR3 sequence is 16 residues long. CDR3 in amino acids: CASSSPGGQSTDTQYF. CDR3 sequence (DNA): TGTGCCAGCAGTTCCCCCGGGGGGCAAAGCACAGATACGCAGTATTTT.

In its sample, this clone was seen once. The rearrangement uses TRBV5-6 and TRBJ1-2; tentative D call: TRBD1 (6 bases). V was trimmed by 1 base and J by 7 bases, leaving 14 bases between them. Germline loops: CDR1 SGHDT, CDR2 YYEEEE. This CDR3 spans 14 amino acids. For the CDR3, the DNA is TGTGCCAGCAGCTTGCGACAGGTCGCCCCTGGCTACACCTTC. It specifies CASSLRQVAPGYTF.